This T cell receptor beta chain originates from a study of cytomegalovirus exposure and HLA in healthy donors. Study information: In a previous analysis, 100 million to 140 million unique TCR beta sequences were found from roughly 180 million T cells. Regarding the study as a whole: For most subjects, TCR beta sequences were reported to predict HLA-A and HLA-B alleles with accuracy.

V lost 4 bases and J 3 bases, leaving 14 bases between the germline ends. The V gene's germline CDR1 is SGHKS and CDR2 YYEKEE (reference sequence). CDR3 length: 15 amino acids. Turning to this clone: Its antigen is not known.

PCR amplification relied on 60 Vbeta primers (plus 13 Jbeta primers). Libraries were prepared by immunoSEQ multiplex PCR; TCRdb keeps only in-frame clonotypes and omits some of them. This table holds around 62,000 clones, less than 80% found once. Material: PBMCs. The V gene is TRBV5-5, the J gene TRBJ2-1; D is undetermined. The clonotype comes from a man between 60 and 75 years old in good health and CMV-seropositive. The CDR3 sequence: CASSAVSGIYNEQFF. Here the CDR3 DNA reads TGTGCCAGCAGCGCGGTCTCTGGAATCTACAATGAGCAGTTCTTC.